This T cell receptor (beta chain) was documented in a study of blood T cell repertoires in COVID-19. Overall study: Samples of COVID-19 (acute and convalescent) were obtained from the United States, Italy and Spain.

In the source study's methods: Estimation of nucleated cell counts relied on the amplification of reference gene primers. Sequenced by immunoSEQ multiplex PCR; TCRdb stores in-frame clones only, minus some. That table supplies the V and J calls and clone size; D and trimming were determined from the DNA. The sample contains nearly 60,000 clones, more than 75% of which appear only once. Between the trimmed V and J ends, which lost 5 bases and 6 bases, there was a span of 8 bases. The germline V gene encodes CDR1 GTSNPN and CDR2 SVGIG (reference sequence). This CDR3 is built from 10 residues. This clonotype was obtained from a man aged 35-49 years with active COVID-19. J is TRBJ2-7 and V is TRBV30; D is undetermined. The sample taken for sequencing was peripheral blood. CDR3 protein: CAWGSREQYF. CDR3 DNA: TGTGCCTGGGGTTCGCGCGAGCAGTACTTC.